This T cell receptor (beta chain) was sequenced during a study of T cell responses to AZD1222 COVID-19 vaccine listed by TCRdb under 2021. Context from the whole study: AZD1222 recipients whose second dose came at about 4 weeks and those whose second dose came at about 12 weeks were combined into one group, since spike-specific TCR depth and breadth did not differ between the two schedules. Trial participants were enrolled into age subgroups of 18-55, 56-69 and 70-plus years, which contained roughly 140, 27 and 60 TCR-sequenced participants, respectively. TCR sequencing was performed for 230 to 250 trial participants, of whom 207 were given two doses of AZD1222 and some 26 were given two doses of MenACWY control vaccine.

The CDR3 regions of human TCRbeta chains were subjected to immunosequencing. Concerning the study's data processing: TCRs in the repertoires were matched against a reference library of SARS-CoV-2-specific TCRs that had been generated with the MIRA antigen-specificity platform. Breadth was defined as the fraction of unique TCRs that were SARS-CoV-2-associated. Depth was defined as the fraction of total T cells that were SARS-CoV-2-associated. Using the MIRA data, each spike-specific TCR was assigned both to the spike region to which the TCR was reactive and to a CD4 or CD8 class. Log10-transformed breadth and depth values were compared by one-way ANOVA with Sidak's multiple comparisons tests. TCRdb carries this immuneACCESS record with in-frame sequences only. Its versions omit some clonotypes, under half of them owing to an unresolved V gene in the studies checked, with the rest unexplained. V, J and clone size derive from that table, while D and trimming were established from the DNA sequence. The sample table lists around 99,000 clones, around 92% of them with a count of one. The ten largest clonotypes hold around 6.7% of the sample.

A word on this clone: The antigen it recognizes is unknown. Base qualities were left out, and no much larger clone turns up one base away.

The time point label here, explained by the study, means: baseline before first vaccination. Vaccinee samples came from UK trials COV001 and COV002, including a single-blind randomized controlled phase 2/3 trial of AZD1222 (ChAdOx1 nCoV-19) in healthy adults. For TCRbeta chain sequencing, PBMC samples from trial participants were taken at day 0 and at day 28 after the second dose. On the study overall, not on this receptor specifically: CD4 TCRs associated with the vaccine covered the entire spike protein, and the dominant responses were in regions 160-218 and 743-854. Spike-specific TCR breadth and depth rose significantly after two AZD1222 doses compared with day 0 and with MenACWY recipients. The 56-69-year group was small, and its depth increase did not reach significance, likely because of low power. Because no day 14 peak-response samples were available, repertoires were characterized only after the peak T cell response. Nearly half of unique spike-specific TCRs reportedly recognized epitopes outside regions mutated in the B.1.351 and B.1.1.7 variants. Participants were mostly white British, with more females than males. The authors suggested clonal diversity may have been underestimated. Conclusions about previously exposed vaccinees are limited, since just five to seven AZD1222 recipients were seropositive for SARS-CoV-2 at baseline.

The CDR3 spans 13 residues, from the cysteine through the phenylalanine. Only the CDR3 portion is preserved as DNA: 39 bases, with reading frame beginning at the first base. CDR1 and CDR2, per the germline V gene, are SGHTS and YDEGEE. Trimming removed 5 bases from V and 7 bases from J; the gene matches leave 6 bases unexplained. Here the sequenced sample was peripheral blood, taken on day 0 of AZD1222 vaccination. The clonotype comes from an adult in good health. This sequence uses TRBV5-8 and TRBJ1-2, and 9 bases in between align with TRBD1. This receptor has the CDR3 CASSPGTGFGYTF. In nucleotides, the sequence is TGTGCCAGCAGTCCCGGGACAGGGTTTGGCTACACCTTC.